This T cell receptor beta chain was recovered during a study of Ad26.COV2.S vaccination and SARS-CoV-2 variants. Only in-frame clones appear in the TCRdb table, and some are missing; sequencing was by immunoSEQ multiplex PCR. The sample lists 360,000 or so clones, roughly 84% occurring once. V lost 2 bases and J lost 9, with 17 bases in between. Germline CDR1 SEHNR, CDR2 FQNEAQ (reference sequence). The CDR3 runs to 15 residues. Noted treatment: 19 received Ad26.COV2.S at low or high dose, single or two shots; about 5 received placebo; per-sample allocation not given. After the first vaccine or placebo injection, samples were drawn on day 63. The donor was a Boston adult aged 18-55 years. Whole-study findings and limits: Following vaccination, spike-specific CD8+ and CD4+ T cell responses reportedly exhibited substantial breadth. Total T cell responses may have been underestimated by the TCR breadth and depth analyses.

Note on this clone: Its antigen is not identified.

This clonotype originated in a person aged 18-65 years who received the Ad26.COV2.S COVID-19 vaccine or a placebo. Sample: peripheral blood, taken in a trial of Ad26.COV2.S vaccine versus placebo. This chain joins TRBV7-9 and TRBJ2-1; maybe TRBD2 (5 bases). The CDR3 coding sequence is TGTGCCAGCAGCTTATCTGTTCCGGGGTTGTTTGAGCAGTTCTTC. It yields the protein CASSLSVPGLFEQFF.